This entry describes one T cell receptor (beta chain). Its antigen remains unidentified. There are no base qualities to consult, and no much larger clone falls within one base. The data belong to a study of blood T cell repertoires in COVID-19 (dated by TCRdb to 2018 to 2020). For the wider study: Collaborator samples came from the United States, Italy and Spain and covered acute and convalescent phases of COVID-19. The material from the prospective study consisted of cDNA or gDNA derived from T cells, B-cell-depleted T cells, or PBMCs. Samples came from the ongoing ImmuneRACE study (first 160 participants) plus 1,254 subjects from 6 global collaborators. HLA class I and class II types, where available, came from metadata supplied by the sample provider rather than from assay-based typing. Nearly every sample came with metadata listing a de-identified subject ID, COVID-19 status, age in years and sex. A freely available public database, intended as a resource for researchers studying the immune response to SARS-CoV-2, is where the repertoires were released. Subjects who had been exposed to COVID-19, were actively infected with it, or had recovered from it provided the deeply sampled blood TCRbeta repertoires that made up the dataset.

One collaborating source in Seattle enrolled patients while the patients were actively infected and followed the patients over time throughout the course of disease. The collaborating institutions used their own protocols to collect whole blood in K2EDTA tubes. For TCRbeta analysis, collaborators shipped samples in one of three forms: frozen whole blood, isolated PBMCs, or DNA extracted from either of those sample types. The immunoSEQ Assay, a bias-controlled multiplex PCR, was used to amplify TCRbeta CDR3 regions from genomic DNA. Concerning the study's data processing: Within the assay, amplification of reference gene primers was used to estimate how many nucleated cells each sample contained. To quantify the absolute abundance of each unique TCRbeta CDR3 rearrangement, sequence reads were collapsed and filtered. For each sample, productive Simpson clonality was calculated by taking the square root of Simpson's diversity index across productive rearrangements. Imported from immuneACCESS, the table was reduced by TCRdb to in-frame sequences with V and J called. These copies leave out some clones; in studies compared against another copy, an unresolved V gene accounts for under half, and the cause of the remainder is not known. Clone size and V and J calls were adopted from that table, with D and trimming inferred from the DNA. The sample profile shows a few hundred thousand clones; 89% of them were found once. The ten largest account for 1.5% to 2% of the sample.

The germline V gene specifies MNHEY as CDR1 and SVGAGI as CDR2. V loses 11 bases at its end and J loses 1 base; junction bases beyond the gene matches: 11. CDR3 length: 15 amino acids, cysteine to phenylalanine. This entry keeps only the CDR3 DNA: 45 bases, framed from base 1. The paper as a whole reports these results and caveats: How much clinical and demographic metadata was included differed by source and by participant, and the metadata was provided uncurated.

The TCR sequence derives from a woman aged 25 to 45 with COVID-19, enrolled during active disease. Sequenced material: peripheral blood. This chain joins TRBV6-5 to TRBJ2-1, and 7 junction bases match TRBD2. In nucleotide form, the sequence is TGTGCCGGCGGGGGTGTCCCAATTTCCTACAATGAGCAGTTCTTC. This yields the protein CAGGGVPISYNEQFF.